Listed here are 26 T cell receptor beta chains from one sample, sequenced in a study of blood T cell repertoires in COVID-19. Sequencing was performed with immunoSEQ multiplex PCR; in TCRdb, only in-frame clones are kept and a portion is missing. The sample has roughly 180,000 clones; about nine tenths are singletons. Sample: PBMCs or T cells enriched from blood (not recorded which). The receptor set was obtained from a woman in her thirties who had recovered from COVID-19.

The chain joins TRBV7-2 to TRBJ1-2, with 9 bases matching TRBD1. Germline V gene sequence: CDR1 SGHTA, CDR2 FQGNSA. Trimming took 8 bases from V and 7 from J; bases not matched to a gene: 5. CDR3 length: 12 residues. The CDR3 loop is CASGLTGGGYTF. CDR3 coding DNA: TGTGCCAGCGGTTTGACAGGGGGTGGCTACACCTTC.

The chain couples TRBV27 to TRBJ1-5, with D possibly matching TRBD1 (5 bases). CDR3 length: 13 amino acids. Germline-derived CDR1 and CDR2 are MNHEY and SMNVEV (reference sequence). The V end was cut by 8 bases, the J end by 3 bases, with 11 bases between. Here the CDR3 reads CASGRVANQPQHF. DNA of the CDR3: TGTGCCAGCGGCAGGGTAGCCAATCAGCCCCAGCATTTT.

V is TRBV28 and J is TRBJ2-4, with D tentatively TRBD1 (5 bases). CDR3 size: 14 residues. Germline V gene lookup returns CDR1 MDHEN and CDR2 SYDVKM. Trimming took off 5 bases at V and 6 bases at J, with 14 bases between the two ends. The CDR3 is CASSPLDSTNIQYF. The CDR3 nucleotides are TGTGCCAGCAGTCCCCTCGACAGTACAAACATTCAGTACTTC.

This rearrangement joins TRBV12-3 or TRBV12-4 to TRBJ1-4; D call uncertain. This CDR3 comprises 13 residues. V lost 2 bases and J 7 bases, leaving 8 bases between the germline ends. CDR3 bases: TGTGCCAGCAGTTTAAGGTCGGGTGAAAAACTGTTTTTT. Encoded protein: CASSLRSGEKLFF.

The rearrangement links TRBV2 to TRBJ2-5, with 7 bases aligning to TRBD1. J was trimmed by 7 bases and V by 4 bases; bases with no gene match: 6. The V gene's germline CDR1 is SNHLY and CDR2 FYNNEI. The CDR3 spans 13 residues. The CDR3 loop reads CASSVDRDGTQYF. CDR3 bases: TGTGCCAGCAGTGTTGACAGGGACGGGACCCAGTACTTC.

The chain combines TRBV25-1 with TRBJ2-1; D perhaps matches TRBD1 (5 bases). The length of the CDR3 is 14 residues. Trimming took 4 bases from V and 6 from J, leaving 13 bases between them. The germline CDR1 and CDR2 sequences are MGHDK and SYGVNS. CDR3 sequence reads: CASSGRDFLNEQFF. The CDR3 DNA follows: TGTGCCAGCAGTGGCAGGGATTTTCTCAATGAGCAGTTCTTC.

The DNA of the CDR3 is TGCGCCAGCAGCCAAGCACTAGCGGGGGGGCGGTTCACCGGGGAGCTGTTTTTT. Its translation: CASSQALAGGRFTGELFF. The V gene is TRBV4-3, the J gene TRBJ2-2; 13 nucleotides match TRBD2. The CDR3 totals 18 residues. V lost 1 base and J lost 4; bases outside the gene matches: 6. Germline values: CDR1 LGHNA, CDR2 YSLEER.

The chain employs TRBV6-2 or TRBV6-3 and TRBJ1-5; TRBD1 might be the D (6 bases). Germline V lookup: CDR1 MNHEY, CDR2 SVGEGT. This CDR3 has 15 amino acids. V lost 6 bases and J 0 bases, leaving 12 bases between the germline ends. CDR3: CASSSGQYSNQPQHF. For the CDR3, the DNA is TGTGCCAGCAGCTCCGGACAGTATAGCAATCAGCCCCAGCATTTT.

This clone was counted a single time. The chain recombines TRBV7-2 with TRBJ1-2; unclear D gene. Per the germline V gene, CDR1 is SGHTA and CDR2 is FQGNSA. V gave up 5 bases and J gave up 5 bases, with 15 bases separating them. The CDR3 totals 14 residues. This chain's CDR3 is CASSISGGPYGYTF. The CDR3 DNA sequence: TGTGCCAGCAGCATAAGCGGAGGGCCATATGGCTACACCTTC.

This clone was recorded once. The chain combines TRBV27 with TRBJ1-6; 9 nucleotides line up with TRBD1. The ends lost 3 bases at V and 9 bases at J; junction bases unmatched: 6. The length of the CDR3 is 15 residues. Germline assignment: CDR1 MNHEY and CDR2 SMNVEV (reference sequence). The CDR3 bases are TGTGCCAGCAGTTTTGGGACAGGGAGTGGTTCACCCCTCCACTTT. This encodes CASSFGTGSGSPLHF.

V is TRBV28 and J is TRBJ1-2, with TRBD1 as a possible D gene (6 bases). The CDR3 has 16 residues. The V end lost 5 bases, the J end lost 8 bases, and 24 bases lay between the germline ends. CDR1 is MDHEN and CDR2 is SYDVKM in the germline V gene. The CDR3 sequence is CASSLGGAQAVRGYTF. Here the CDR3 DNA reads TGTGCCAGCAGTCTTGGGGGGGCGCAGGCCGTTAGGGGCTACACCTTC.

The V call is TRBV27, the J call TRBJ1-4, with TRBD1 identical over 9 bases. Germline CDR1 reads MNHEY; CDR2 reads SMNVEV (reference sequence). The CDR3 sequence is 15 residues long. V lost 6 bases, J lost 8 bases, and 10 bases stayed unmatched. CDR3 region: CASRTTTGGEEKLFF. CDR3 DNA: TGTGCCAGCAGGACTACGACAGGGGGTGAGGAAAAACTGTTTTTT.

J is TRBJ2-7 and V is TRBV11-2; 7 bases are a match to TRBD1. V gave up 1 base and J gave up 5 bases; unmatched junction bases: 11. CDR3 length: 16 amino acids. Germline CDR1 reads SGHAT; CDR2 reads FQNNGV. CDR3 sequence (DNA): TGTGCCAGCAGCTTAGGTTGGGGGCAGGGGGTCAACGAGCAGTACTTC. It specifies CASSLGWGQGVNEQYF.

This chain joins TRBV5-6 and TRBJ2-7; tentative D call: TRBD2 (5 bases). Germline V gene sequence: CDR1 SGHDT, CDR2 YYEEEE. CDR3 length: 14 residues. V was trimmed by 4 bases and J by 7 bases, leaving 18 bases between them. For the CDR3, the DNA is TGTGCCAGCAGCCCCGGACTCTTTTTGTCGGAGCAGTACTTC. It specifies CASSPGLFLSEQYF.

This clone appeared a few times. The chain has TRBV19 and TRBJ1-1, with 7 nucleotides matching TRBD1. There are 18 residues in the CDR3. The germline gives CDR1 LNHDA, CDR2 SQIVND (reference sequence). With 0 bases clipped from V and 6 bases from J, the junction kept 16 bases outside the gene matches. The CDR3 loop reads CASSIDHVAGGLLAEAFF. Here the CDR3 DNA reads TGTGCCAGTAGTATAGATCACGTGGCAGGGGGTCTTCTAGCTGAAGCTTTCTTT.

This chain uses TRBV29-1 with TRBJ1-1, with 8 nucleotides matching TRBD1. V shed 6 bases and J 0 bases; nucleotides not matched to a gene: 9. The germline gives CDR1 SQVTM, CDR2 ANQGSEA. This CDR3 has 15 residues. CDR3 region: CSVLTGGGMNTEAFF. CDR3 bases: TGCAGCGTACTAACAGGGGGTGGAATGAACACTGAAGCTTTCTTT. The variable domain in full, with the rest retrieved from reference TRBV29-1 and TRBJ1-1, is SAVISQKPSRDICQRGTSLTIQCQVDSQVTMMFWYRQQPGQSLTLIATANQGSEATYESGFVIDKFPISRPNLTFSTLTVSNMSPEDSSIYLCSVLTGGGMNTEAFFGQGTRLTVV.

This chain uses TRBV18 with TRBJ2-1; TRBD2 agrees at 7 bases. The CDR3 covers 18 residues. J was trimmed by 2 bases and V by 4 bases; bases with no gene match: 14. Germline V CDR1 and CDR2: KGHSH, LQKENI. The CDR3 reads CASSLLSGTGGAYNEQFF. CDR3 nucleotides: TGTGCCAGCTCACTACTCTCCGGGACGGGGGGTGCCTACAATGAGCAGTTCTTC.

The chain employs TRBV12-3 or TRBV12-4 and TRBJ2-3, with TRBD1 matching over 8 bases. After removal of 6 bases from V and 9 bases from J, the junction contained 5 bases not matched to a gene. This CDR3 has 12 residues. This CDR3 is CASRTRGRTQYF. CDR3 sequence (DNA): TGTGCCAGCAGAACCAGGGGGCGGACGCAGTATTTT.

The CDR3 reads CASSFPGLYEQYF. CDR3 in DNA: TGTGCCAGCAGTTTTCCGGGGTTGTACGAGCAGTACTTC. J is TRBJ2-7 and V is TRBV12-3 or TRBV12-4; D may be TRBD2 (5 bases). V dropped 3 bases and J dropped 4 bases, with 10 bases sitting between them. The CDR3 is 13 residues long.

The V call is TRBV10-3, the J call TRBJ2-7, with 7 nucleotides matching TRBD1. Germline V gene sequence: CDR1 ENHRY, CDR2 SYGVKD. Losses at the gene ends were 0 bases for V and 5 bases for J; bases not matched to a gene: 4. CDR3 length equals 14 residues. The CDR3 sequence: CAISESTGYNEQYF. DNA for the CDR3: TGTGCCATCAGTGAGTCGACAGGGTATAACGAGCAGTACTTC.

The gene calls are TRBV18 and TRBJ2-7; 8 bases are a match to TRBD2. Losses at the gene ends were 6 bases for V and 7 bases for J; bases not matched to a gene: 8. CDR1 and CDR2 from the germline V gene are KGHSH and LQKENI. There are 13 residues in the CDR3. DNA for the CDR3: TGTGCCAGCTCTCAGATAGCGGGGCGGGAGCAGTACTTC. This gives the protein CASSQIAGREQYF.

The rearrangement links TRBV18 to TRBJ1-6; no firm D call. The V end was cut by 6 bases, the J end by 7 bases, with 16 bases between. Per germline, CDR1 KGHSH and CDR2 LQKENI. The CDR3 consists of 15 residues. This CDR3 reads CASSPDLSRNSPLHF. CDR3 DNA: TGTGCCAGCTCGCCCGACTTAAGTCGGAATTCACCCCTCCACTTT.

The V call is TRBV11-2, the J call TRBJ2-7; the D is unclear. The CDR3 runs 13 residues. Germline V gives CDR1 SGHAT, CDR2 FQNNGV. Deletions cut 1 base from V and 3 bases from J, with 7 bases between. The CDR3 coding sequence is TGTGCCAGCAGCTTAGCCCTAGACTACGAGCAGTACTTC. Translating it yields CASSLALDYEQYF.

The rearrangement uses TRBV7-9 and TRBJ1-2; TRBD1 matches 7 bases. Germline V lookup: CDR1 SEHNR, CDR2 FQNEAQ (reference sequence). The CDR3 contains 14 residues. Trimming at V came to 6 bases and at J to 6 bases, leaving 10 bases not matched to a gene. The DNA for the CDR3 is TGTGCCAGCAGTACCGGGACAGCGATAAATGGCTACACCTTC. It specifies CASSTGTAINGYTF.

This rearrangement joins TRBV29-1 to TRBJ1-2; maybe TRBD1 (6 bases). From germline, CDR1 is SQVTM and CDR2 ANQGSEA. The CDR3 spans 15 residues. V was pared by 2 bases and J by 4 bases, with 17 bases between. CDR3 loop: CSVEPNPGAVYGYTF. As DNA, the CDR3 is TGCAGCGTTGAACCTAATCCAGGGGCGGTCTATGGCTACACCTTC.

J is TRBJ2-2 and V is TRBV7-9; the match to TRBD1 covers 7 bases. This CDR3 contains 16 residues. With V trimmed by 7 bases and J by 6 bases, 14 bases remained unmatched. Per germline, CDR1 SEHNR and CDR2 FQNEAQ (reference sequence). The CDR3 spells CASTHRDSRGAGELFF. CDR3 nucleotides: TGTGCCAGCACCCACAGGGACAGCCGAGGGGCCGGGGAGCTGTTTTTT.